The present T cell receptor (beta chain) was sequenced within a study of blood T cell repertoires in COVID-19. The assay was immunoSEQ multiplex PCR, and TCRdb's table has in-frame clones only and misses some. The sample includes about 290,000 clones, 70% to 90% of them seen just once. The V segment lost 3 bases and the J segment 4 bases; nucleotides outside the gene matches: 5. The CDR3 is 14 residues long. Germline CDR1 reads SGDLS; CDR2 reads YYNGEE. The origin of this receptor is a woman aged 45 to 65 with active or convalescent COVID-19. Sequenced sample: peripheral blood. V is TRBV9 and J is TRBJ2-5; TRBD2 matches at 8 bases. CDR3 in DNA: TGTGCCAGCAGCGCCTCCCGGGGGGGAGAGACCCAGTACTTC. Its translation is CASSASRGGETQYF.